Below are 8 T cell receptor beta chains sequenced from a single sample in a study of blood T cell repertoires in COVID-19. Clones were read by immunoSEQ multiplex PCR, and TCRdb kept only the in-frame ones, dropping some. The data show 200,000 to 250,000 clones, with 75% to 90% seen just once and approximately 2.5% held by the top ten. Material: peripheral blood. These TCRs come from a man aged 25-40 years with COVID-19, enrolled during active disease.

The chain uses TRBV5-8 and TRBJ1-1; 7 positions agree with TRBD1. Looked up from germline, CDR1 is SGHTS and CDR2 is YDEGEE. The CDR3 loop spans 14 amino acids. J gave up 5 bases and V 4 bases, and 8 bases lay outside the gene matches. The CDR3 loop reads CASSRQGVATEAFF. CDR3 bases: TGTGCCAGCAGCCGACAGGGAGTTGCGACTGAAGCTTTCTTT.

This chain uses TRBV12-3 or TRBV12-4 with TRBJ2-2; D unclear. The CDR3 sequence is 13 residues long. Trimming left V 6 bases short and J 1 base short, with 6 bases between. CDR3 sequence (DNA): TGTGCCAGCAGACCCGGGAACACCGGGGAGCTGTTTTTT. Translating it yields CASRPGNTGELFF.

The genes are TRBV27 and TRBJ2-2; D gene unclear. Germline assignment: CDR1 MNHEY and CDR2 SMNVEV (reference sequence). The CDR3 is made up of 15 amino acids. V gave up 5 bases and J gave up 1 base, with 11 bases separating them. The CDR3 region is CASSRQTLNTGELFF. The CDR3 nucleotides are TGTGCCAGCAGTCGACAAACATTGAACACCGGGGAGCTGTTTTTT.

The V and J genes are TRBV30 and TRBJ1-2, with TRBD1 matching 7 bases. The CDR3 length is 13 residues. With 2 bases clipped from V and 4 bases from J, the junction kept 4 bases outside the gene matches. Germline values: CDR1 GTSNPN, CDR2 SVGIG (reference sequence). CDR3 amino acids: CAWSFDRAYGYTF. The CDR3 DNA is TGTGCCTGGAGTTTCGACAGGGCCTATGGCTACACCTTC.

The rearrangement uses TRBV5-6 and TRBJ1-1; TRBD1 matches 9 bases. The junction had 6 bases not matched to a gene; V was cut back by 0 bases and J by 3 bases. In germline, CDR1 is SGHDT, CDR2 YYEEEE. The CDR3 runs 16 residues. The chain's CDR3 is CASSLAGTGRDTEAFF. CDR3 sequence (DNA): TGTGCCAGCAGCTTGGCCGGGACAGGGAGGGACACTGAAGCTTTCTTT.

The DNA of the CDR3 is TGTGCCAGCAGTTACCCGGGGGCGGGGGTCTACGAGCAGTACTTC. Its protein product is CASSYPGAGVYEQYF. V and J are TRBV6-6 and TRBJ2-7, with D perhaps matching TRBD2 (7 bases). CDR1 and CDR2 from the germline V gene are MNHNY and SVGAGI (reference sequence). The V end lost 2 bases, the J end lost 3 bases, and 14 bases lay between the germline ends. The CDR3 runs 15 residues.

This clone was seen once. The chain uses TRBV19 and TRBJ2-5; 14 positions match TRBD2. The CDR3 sequence is 19 residues long. V shed 6 bases and J 4 bases; nucleotides not matched to a gene: 16. The germline CDR1 and CDR2 sequences are LNHDA and SQIVND (reference sequence). CDR3 in DNA: TGTGCCAGTAGCAACGCCGGACTAGCGGGGGGCCGAACATTAGAGACCCAGTACTTC. This gives the protein CASSNAGLAGGRTLETQYF.

The chain employs TRBV15 and TRBJ1-2; TRBD1 is a possible D gene (5 bases). The CDR3 length is 15 residues. The germline V gene encodes CDR1 LNHNV and CDR2 YYDKDF (reference sequence). Trimming stripped 1 base from V and 8 bases from J, with 17 bases between. CDR3 region: CATSRATVYNGGYTF. CDR3 DNA sequence: TGTGCCACCAGCAGAGCGACAGTCTACAACGGAGGCTACACCTTC.